A selection of T cell receptor beta chains follows, all from one sample in a study of T cell repertoires and leukemia-associated antigens. A single record per CDR3 protein comes from TCRdb applying MiXCR to the 5' RACE reads. The top ten hold around 9% of the sample, which has roughly 13,000 distinct CDR3 sequences, 39% seen once. Which antigens these TCRs recognize remains unknown. The specimen was CD3+ T cells sorted from blood and cultured. Source of these receptors: a female donor in good health. Each CDR3 is given with its conserved first and last residue. The D gene is left open where the match is weak. Expanded clones are given a class, and other clones once, few, many or no size at all.

size,D,length,J,V,DNA,CDR3
.,.,15,TRBJ1-4,TRBV7-8,TGTGCCAGTAGCTTAGAACGGGGGTTTGGGGAAAAACTGTCTTTT,CASSLERGFGEKLSF
medium-sized,.,14,TRBJ2-7,TRBV7-2,TGTGCCAGCAGCTTGGGTCGGCCCCCATACGAGCAGTACTTC,CASSLGRPPYEQYF
many,TRBD1,17,TRBJ2-3,TRBV6-6,TGTGCCAGCAGCCCAGGACAGGGGGCAGGCAGCACAGATACGCAGTATTTT,CASSPGQGAGSTDTQYF
.,.,10,TRBJ2-7,TRBV27,TGTGCCAGAGGGGACTACGAGCAGTACTTC,CARGDYEQYF
many,TRBD1,17,TRBJ2-1,TRBV29-1,TGCAGCGTTGAAGACGATTCGGGACAGAGGAGCTACAATGAGCAGTTCTTC,CSVEDDSGQRSYNEQFF
.,TRBD2,15,TRBJ2-2,TRBV20-1,TGCAGTGCTAAATCGGGACTAGCGGGGACCGGGGAGCTGTTTTTT,CSAKSGLAGTGELFF
once,.,13,TRBJ1-1,TRBV27,TGTGCCAGCAGTGACCCGGGGGCGACTGGAGCTTTCTTT,CASSDPGATGAFF
.,.,13,TRBJ2-6,TRBV4-3,TGCGCCAGCAGCCCTACTGGGGCCAACGTCCTGACTTTC,CASSPTGANVLTF
.,.,10,TRBJ1-2,TRBV29-1,TGCAGCGTTGGCCAGATGGAGTACACCTTC,CSVGQMEYTF
many,TRBD1,18,TRBJ2-3,TRBV11-2,TGTGCCAGCAGCTACAGGGGGCGAGTAGCGGGCATCACAGATACGCAGTATTTT,CASSYRGRVAGITDTQYF
many,.,13,TRBJ2-2,TRBV7-7,TGTGCTAGCAGCCAGGACTCGGGCGGGGAGCTGTTTTTT,CASSQDSGGELFF
medium-sized,TRBD1,15,TRBJ1-2,TRBV20-1,TGCAGTGCTAGCCCCGGGACAGGGGGCGCGGATGGCTACACCTTC,CSASPGTGGADGYTF
medium-sized,TRBD2,14,TRBJ2-1,TRBV29-1,TGCAGCGGGGATACTAGCGGCAGTAGGAATGAGCAGTTCTTC,CSGDTSGSRNEQFF
.,TRBD2,16,TRBJ2-1,TRBV7-2,TGTGCCAGCAGCCTCGGGACTAGCGGGAAAGGGAATGAGCAGTTCTTC,CASSLGTSGKGNEQFF
.,TRBD2,16,TRBJ2-2,TRBV6-5,TGTGCCAGCAGTCACGGACTAGCCCGGAACACCGGGGAGCTGTTTTTT,CASSHGLARNTGELFF
many,TRBD1,15,TRBJ2-1,TRBV9,TGTGCCAGCAGCGGCACCGGGACAGACCACAATGAGCAGTTCTTC,CASSGTGTDHNEQFF
.,.,11,TRBJ2-1,TRBV6-2/TRBV6-3,TGTGCCAGCAGCCACGGCAATGAGCAGTTCTTC,CASSHGNEQFF
.,TRBD2,15,TRBJ2-2,TRBV11-3,TGTGCCAGCAGCTTGGCTAGCGGGATGGTCGGGGAGCTGTTTTTT,CASSLASGMVGELFF